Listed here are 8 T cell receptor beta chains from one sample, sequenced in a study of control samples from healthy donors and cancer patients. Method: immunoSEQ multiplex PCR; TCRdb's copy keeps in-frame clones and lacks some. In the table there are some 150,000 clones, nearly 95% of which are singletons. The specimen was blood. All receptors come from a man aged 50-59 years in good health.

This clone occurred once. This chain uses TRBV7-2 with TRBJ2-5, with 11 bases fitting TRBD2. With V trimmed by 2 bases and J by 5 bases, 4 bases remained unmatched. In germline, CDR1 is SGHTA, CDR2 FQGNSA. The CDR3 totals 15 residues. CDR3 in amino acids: CASSLTSGSRETQYF. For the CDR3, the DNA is TGTGCCAGCAGCTTAACTAGCGGGAGCCGGGAGACCCAGTACTTC.

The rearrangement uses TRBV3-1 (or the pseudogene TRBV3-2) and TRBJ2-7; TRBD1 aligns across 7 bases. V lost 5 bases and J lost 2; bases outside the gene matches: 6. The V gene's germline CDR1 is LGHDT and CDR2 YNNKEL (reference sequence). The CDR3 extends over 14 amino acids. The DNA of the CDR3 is TGTGCCAGCAGCTCACAGGGGTCCACCTACGAGCAGTACTTC. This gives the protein CASSSQGSTYEQYF.

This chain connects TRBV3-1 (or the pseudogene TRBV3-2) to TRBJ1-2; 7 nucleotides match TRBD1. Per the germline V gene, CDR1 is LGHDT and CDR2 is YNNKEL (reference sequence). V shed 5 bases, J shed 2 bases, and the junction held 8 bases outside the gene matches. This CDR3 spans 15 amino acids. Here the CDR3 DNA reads TGTGCCAGCAGCTTTAGGCGGGACAGCAACTATGGCTACACCTTC. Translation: CASSFRRDSNYGYTF.

In DNA form, the CDR3 reads TGTGCCAGCAGTTCCGGACAGGGGGTCTATGGCTACACCTTC. It encodes CASSSGQGVYGYTF. The chain couples TRBV6-5 to TRBJ1-2; 10 positions match TRBD1. Germline V gene data show CDR1 as MNHEY and CDR2 as SVGAGI. This CDR3 is built from 14 residues. Losses at the gene ends were 4 bases for V and 4 bases for J; bases not matched to a gene: 3.

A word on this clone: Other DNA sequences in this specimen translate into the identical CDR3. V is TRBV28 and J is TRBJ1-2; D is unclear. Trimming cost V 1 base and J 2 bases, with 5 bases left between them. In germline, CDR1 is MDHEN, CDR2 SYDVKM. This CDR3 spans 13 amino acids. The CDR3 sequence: CASSLYSNYGYTF. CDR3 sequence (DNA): TGTGCCAGCAGTTTATACAGCAACTATGGCTACACCTTC.

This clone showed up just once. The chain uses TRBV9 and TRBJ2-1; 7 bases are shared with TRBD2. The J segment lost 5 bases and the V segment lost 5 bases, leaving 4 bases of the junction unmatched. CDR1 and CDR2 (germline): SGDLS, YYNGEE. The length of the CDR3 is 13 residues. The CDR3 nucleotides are TGTGCCAGCAGGCGGGAGCCCCACAATGAGCAGTTCTTC. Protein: CASRREPHNEQFF.

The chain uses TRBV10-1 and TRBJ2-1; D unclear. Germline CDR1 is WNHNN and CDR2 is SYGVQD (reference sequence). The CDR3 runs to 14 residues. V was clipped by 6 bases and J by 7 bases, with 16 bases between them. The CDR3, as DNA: TGCGCCAGCAGCGTGAGCAAGTCAATGAATGAGCAGTTCTTC. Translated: CASSVSKSMNEQFF.

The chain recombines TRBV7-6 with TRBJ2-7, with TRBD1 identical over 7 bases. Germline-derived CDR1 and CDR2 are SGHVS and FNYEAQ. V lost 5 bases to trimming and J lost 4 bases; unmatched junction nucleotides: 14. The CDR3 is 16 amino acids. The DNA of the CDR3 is TGTGCCAGCAGCCCTAGTGGGCAGGGGGTTAGATACGAGCAGTACTTC. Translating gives CASSPSGQGVRYEQYF.